These T cell receptor beta chains were read from a single sample in a study of CD8+ T cells in alopecia areata. The protocol was immunoSEQ multiplex PCR, while the TCRdb copy is restricted to in-frame clones and leaves out a portion. The data contain about 190,000 clones, about 60% of them seen just once; the ten biggest clones take up around 12%. The material was CD8+ T cells sorted from blood, obtained at week 24, from a patient treated with tofacitinib. The receptors were sampled from a human donor with alopecia areata. Both conserved end residues are part of each CDR3. The D gene is left open where the match is weak. Only some rows state a clone size, as once, few, many or a class for expanded clones.

d_call,v_call,j_call,clone_size,cdr3_aa,cdr3_nt
.,TRBV5-6,TRBJ2-1,.,CASSAEYNEQFF,TGTGCCAGCAGCGCCGAGTACAATGAGCAGTTCTTC
.,TRBV6-4,TRBJ2-1,once,CASSDSHVTFF,TGTGCCAGCAGTGACTCCCACGTAACGTTCTTC
.,TRBV27,TRBJ2-2,.,CASKMIRSRTTGELFF,TGTGCCAGCAAAATGATCCGGAGCCGCACCACCGGGGAGCTGTTTTTT
.,TRBV19,TRBJ1-1,few,CASKQGGGRTEAFF,TGTGCCAGTAAACAGGGCGGGGGAAGGACTGAAGCTTTCTTT
.,TRBV29-1,TRBJ1-1,few,CSVERGPTEAFF,TGCAGCGTCGAACGGGGGCCCACTGAAGCTTTCTTT
.,TRBV19,TRBJ2-7,.,CASSIGGGYEQYF,TGTGCCAGTAGTATAGGAGGAGGGTACGAGCAGTACTTC
.,TRBV11-2,TRBJ2-4,few,CASSSIQYF,TGTGCCAGCAGCTCCATTCAGTACTTC
.,TRBV6-5,TRBJ1-2,.,CASSQDRNYGYTF,TGTGCCAGCAGCCAGGACAGAAACTATGGCTACACCTTC
.,TRBV7-9,TRBJ2-3,.,CASSPRTADTDTQYF,TGTGCCAGCAGCCCAAGGACAGCCGACACAGATACGCAGTATTTT
.,TRBV4-2,TRBJ2-7,.,CASGPGTSGDEQYF,TGTGCCAGCGGCCCCGGGACTTCGGGCGACGAGCAGTACTTC
.,TRBV28,TRBJ1-6,.,CASSRKRSSYNSPLHF,TGTGCCAGCAGTCGGAAAAGAAGCTCCTATAATTCACCCCTCCACTTT
.,TRBV25-1,TRBJ2-5,.,CASSEYGRQETQYF,TGTGCCAGCAGTGAATATGGTCGCCAAGAGACCCAGTACTTC
TRBD1,TRBV6-6,TRBJ1-1,.,CASSYSVEGAAEAFF,TGTGCCAGCAGTTACTCGGTGGAGGGGGCCGCTGAAGCTTTCTTT
.,TRBV6-5,TRBJ1-1,.,CASSLGRAVGAFF,TGTGCCAGCAGTTTAGGCAGGGCGGTTGGCGCTTTCTTT
TRBD1,TRBV6-1,TRBJ1-6,many,CASSEETGQDYSPLHF,TGTGCCAGCAGTGAGGAAACGGGACAGGACTATTCACCCCTCCACTTT
.,TRBV6-5,TRBJ1-1,.,CASRGRGKNTEAFF,TGTGCCAGCAGGGGCCGGGGGAAGAACACTGAAGCTTTCTTT
TRBD2,TRBV10-3,TRBJ2-5,.,CAISEARSGGLETQYF,TGTGCCATCAGTGAAGCTAGGAGCGGGGGCTTGGAGACCCAGTACTTC
TRBD2,TRBV7-9,TRBJ2-2,.,CASSRPGTSGGPSGELFF,TGTGCCAGCAGCCGTCCCGGGACTAGCGGGGGGCCGTCCGGGGAGCTGTTTTTT
.,TRBV5-6,TRBJ1-5,few,CASSLGTFNQPQHF,TGTGCCAGCAGCTTAGGAACTTTTAATCAGCCCCAGCATTTT
.,TRBV2,TRBJ1-3,.,CASKTASGNTIYF,TGTGCCAGCAAGACAGCTTCTGGAAACACCATATATTTT
.,TRBV7-2,TRBJ1-5,.,CASSQGVSGSDQPQHF,TGTGCCAGCAGCCAAGGGGTCTCCGGTTCGGATCAGCCCCAGCATTTT
.,TRBV13,TRBJ2-7,.,CASSRTGPDEQYF,TGTGCCAGCAGCCGGACCGGGCCGGACGAGCAGTACTTC
.,TRBV7-9,TRBJ2-7,.,CASSLTILGAGYEQYF,TGTGCCAGCAGCTTAACCATTTTGGGGGCCGGCTACGAGCAGTACTTC
.,TRBV27,TRBJ1-1,.,CASSVSIQPLNTEAFF,TGTGCCAGCAGTGTCTCAATCCAACCTTTGAACACTGAAGCTTTCTTT
TRBD1,TRBV5-1,TRBJ1-1,.,CASSLVAGGLTEAFF,TGCGCCAGCAGCTTGGTCGCAGGGGGCCTCACTGAAGCTTTCTTT
.,TRBV30,TRBJ2-3,.,CAWSEDRAVRTDTQYF,TGTGCCTGGAGTGAGGACCGAGCCGTTCGTACAGATACGCAGTATTTT
.,TRBV9,TRBJ1-1,.,CASSVEGGTEAFF,TGTGCCAGCAGCGTAGAAGGGGGCACTGAAGCTTTCTTT
TRBD1,TRBV5-1,TRBJ2-3,.,CASSFYRGPRADTQYF,TGCGCCAGCAGCTTTTACAGGGGGCCTAGGGCAGATACGCAGTATTTT
.,TRBV11-2,TRBJ1-2,.,CASSLGRHLYGYTF,TGTGCCAGCAGCCTCGGACGCCACCTCTATGGCTACACCTTC
.,TRBV27,TRBJ1-1,.,CASSLVGWSGNMNTEAFF,TGTGCCAGCAGTTTAGTTGGTTGGTCGGGGAACATGAACACTGAAGCTTTCTTT
.,TRBV6-6,TRBJ2-3,.,CASSYLHGTGDTQYF,TGTGCCAGCAGTTACTTGCATGGTACAGGGGATACGCAGTATTTT
.,TRBV30,TRBJ2-1,few,CAWSPVDEQFF,TGTGCCTGGAGCCCGGTCGATGAGCAGTTCTTC
TRBD1,TRBV15,TRBJ2-1,.,CATSRTRDRGYDEQFF,TGTGCCACCAGCAGAACCCGGGACAGGGGGTACGATGAGCAGTTCTTC